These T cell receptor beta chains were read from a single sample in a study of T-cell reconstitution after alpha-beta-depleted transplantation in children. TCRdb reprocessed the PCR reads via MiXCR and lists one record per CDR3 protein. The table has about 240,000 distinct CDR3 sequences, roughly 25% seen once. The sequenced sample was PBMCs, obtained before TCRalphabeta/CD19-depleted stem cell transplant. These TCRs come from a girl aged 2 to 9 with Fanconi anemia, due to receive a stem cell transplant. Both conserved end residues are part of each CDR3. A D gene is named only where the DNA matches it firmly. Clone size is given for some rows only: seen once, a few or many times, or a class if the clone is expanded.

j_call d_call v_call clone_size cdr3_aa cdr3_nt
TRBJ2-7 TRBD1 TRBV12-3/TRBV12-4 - CASSGQGGSYEQYF TGTGCCAGCAGTGGACAGGGTGGGTCCTACGAGCAGTACTTC
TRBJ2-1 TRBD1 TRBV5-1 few CASSPGQIYNEQFF TGCGCCAGCTCACCGGGACAGATATACAATGAGCAGTTCTTC
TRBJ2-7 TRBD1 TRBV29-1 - CSVEGQGAWEQYF TGCAGCGTAGAAGGACAGGGGGCTTGGGAGCAGTACTTC
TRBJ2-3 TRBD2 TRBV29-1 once CSVPWLAVTDTQYF TGCAGCGTTCCCTGGCTAGCGGTCACAGATACGCAGTATTTT
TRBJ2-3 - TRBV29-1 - CSVDKYSSDTQYF TGCAGCGTTGATAAATACTCTTCAGATACGCAGTATTTT
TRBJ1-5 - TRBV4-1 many CASSSQGVQPQHF TGCGCCAGCAGCTCACAGGGTGTCCAGCCCCAGCATTTT
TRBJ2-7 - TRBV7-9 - CASSLQWAGGEQYF TGTGCCAGCAGCTTACAGTGGGCAGGGGGGGAGCAGTACTTC
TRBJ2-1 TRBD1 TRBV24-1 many CATSERGTGKRDEQFF TGTGCCACCAGTGAAAGGGGGACAGGGAAAAGAGATGAGCAGTTCTTC
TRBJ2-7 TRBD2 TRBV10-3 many CAIGEGGHTYEQYF TGTGCCATCGGTGAGGGAGGGCACACCTACGAGCAGTACTTC
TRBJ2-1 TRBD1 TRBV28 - CASSSKIGQGSSYNEQFF TGTGCCAGCAGTTCAAAGATAGGACAGGGCAGCTCCTACAATGAGCAGTTCTTC
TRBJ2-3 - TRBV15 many CATSRVSGTDTQYF TGTGCCACCAGCAGAGTTAGTGGCACAGATACGCAGTATTTT
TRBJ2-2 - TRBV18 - CASSPSRALTGELFF TGTGCCAGCTCACCAAGCCGGGCGCTCACCGGGGAGCTGTTTTTT
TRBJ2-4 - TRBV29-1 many CSVGGTENIQYF TGCAGCGTTGGCGGGACAGAAAACATTCAGTACTTC
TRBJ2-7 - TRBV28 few CASRAPGLPYEQYF TGTGCCAGCAGAGCGCCAGGGCTACCCTACGAGCAGTACTTC
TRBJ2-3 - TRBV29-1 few CSVRVFSSDTQYF TGCAGCGTCAGGGTATTTTCTTCAGATACGCAGTATTTT
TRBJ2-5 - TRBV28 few CASSLFGLQETQYF TGTGCCAGCAGTTTATTTGGACTGCAAGAGACCCAGTACTTC
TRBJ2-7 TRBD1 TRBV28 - CATNRGPYEQYF TGTGCCACCAACAGGGGCCCTTACGAGCAGTACTTC
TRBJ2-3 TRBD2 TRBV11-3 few CASSLSTSGSADTQYF TGTGCCAGCAGCTTATCGACTAGCGGGAGCGCAGATACGCAGTATTTT
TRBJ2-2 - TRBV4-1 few CASSQERIRVGDGELFF TGCGCCAGCAGCCAAGAAAGGATACGGGTGGGAGACGGGGAGCTGTTTTTT
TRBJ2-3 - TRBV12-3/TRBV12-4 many CASSLERGLADTDTQYF TGTGCCAGCAGTTTAGAACGGGGGCTAGCGGACACAGATACGCAGTATTTT
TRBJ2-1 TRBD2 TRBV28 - CASSFPTSGRGLDEQFF TGTGCCAGCAGTTTTCCCACTAGCGGGAGGGGACTAGATGAGCAGTTCTTC
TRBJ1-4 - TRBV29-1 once CSCLGPGVHEKLFF TGCAGCTGCCTCGGGCCAGGGGTACATGAAAAACTGTTTTTT
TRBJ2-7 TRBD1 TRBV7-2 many CASSSTGTGKKYEQYF TGTGCCAGCAGCTCCACCGGGACAGGGAAGAAGTACGAGCAGTACTTC
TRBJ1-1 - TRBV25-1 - CASSGKGGAEAFF TGTGCCAGCAGTGGTAAGGGGGGAGCTGAAGCTTTCTTT
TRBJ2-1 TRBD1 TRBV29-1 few CSVARTGPNEQFF TGCAGCGTTGCACGGACAGGGCCCAATGAGCAGTTCTTC
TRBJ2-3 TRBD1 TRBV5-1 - CASSLAGTGEDTQYF TGCGCCAGCAGCTTGGCCGGGACAGGGGAAGATACGCAGTATTTT
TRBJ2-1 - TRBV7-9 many CASSNYAGWDEQFF TGTGCCAGCAGTAACTACGCGGGGTGGGATGAGCAGTTCTTC
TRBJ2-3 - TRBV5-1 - CASSLEGTSTDTQYF TGCGCCAGCAGCTTGGAGGGGACGTCCACAGATACGCAGTATTTT
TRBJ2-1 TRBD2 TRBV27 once CASGGTSGYNEQFF TGTGCCAGCGGTGGGACTAGCGGGTACAATGAGCAGTTCTTC
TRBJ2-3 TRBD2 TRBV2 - CAFSSGTSGSGGTDTQYF TGTGCCTTCTCTTCGGGGACTAGCGGGAGTGGGGGCACAGATACGCAGTATTTT
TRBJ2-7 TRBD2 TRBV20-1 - CSANAGGPDEQYF TGCAGTGCTAACGCGGGAGGCCCGGACGAGCAGTACTTC
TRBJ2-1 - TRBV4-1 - CASSHLAAGNEQFF TGCGCCAGCAGCCATTTAGCGGCAGGGAATGAGCAGTTCTTC
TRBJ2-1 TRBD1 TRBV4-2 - CASSQAGQTKGHSYNEQFF TGTGCCAGCAGCCAAGCGGGACAGACAAAAGGTCACTCCTACAATGAGCAGTTCTTC
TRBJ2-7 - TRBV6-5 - CASSPTPYEQYF TGTGCCAGCAGTCCTACACCCTACGAGCAGTACTTC
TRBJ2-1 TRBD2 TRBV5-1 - CASSLAEEAGYEFF TGCGCCAGCAGCTTGGCCGAGGAAGCGGGATATGAGTTCTTC
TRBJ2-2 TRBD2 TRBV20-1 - CSARDTGGTGELFF TGCAGTGCTAGAGATACCGGGGGGACCGGGGAGCTGTTTTTT
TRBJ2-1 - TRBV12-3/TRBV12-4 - CASRTFMDLRYNEQFF TGTGCCAGCAGGACCTTTATGGACCTGAGGTACAATGAGCAGTTCTTC
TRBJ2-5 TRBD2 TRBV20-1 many CSVHGTSGIETQYF TGCAGTGTTCACGGGACTAGCGGGATCGAGACCCAGTACTTC
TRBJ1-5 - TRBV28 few CASSELQGGNQPQHF TGTGCCAGCAGTGAATTACAGGGAGGCAATCAGCCCCAGCATTTT
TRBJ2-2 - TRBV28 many CASSHGELFF TGTGCCAGCAGCCACGGGGAGCTGTTTTTT
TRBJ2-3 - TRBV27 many CASSFPDTNTQYF TGTGCCAGCAGTTTCCCCGACACGAATACGCAGTATTTT
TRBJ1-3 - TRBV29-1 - CSVDGEGGNTIYF TGCAGCGTTGACGGGGAGGGGGGAAACACCATATATTTT
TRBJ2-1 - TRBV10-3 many CAISVYYNEQFF TGTGCCATCAGTGTGTATTACAATGAGCAGTTCTTC
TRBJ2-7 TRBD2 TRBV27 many CASSPTSGSIRRSYEQYF TGTGCCAGCAGTCCGACTAGCGGGAGTATCCGGAGGTCCTACGAGCAGTACTTC
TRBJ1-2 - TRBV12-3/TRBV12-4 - CASSLANREGYGYTF TGTGCCAGCAGTTTAGCCAACAGGGAAGGCTATGGCTACACCTTC
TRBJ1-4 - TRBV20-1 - CSARVDSLNEKLFF TGCAGTGCTAGAGTCGACAGTCTAAATGAAAAACTGTTTTTT
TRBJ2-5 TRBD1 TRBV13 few CASSYRGRGETQYF TGTGCCAGCAGCTACAGGGGGCGCGGGGAGACCCAGTACTTC
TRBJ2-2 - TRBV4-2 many CASSQWGGDTGELFF TGTGCCAGCAGCCAATGGGGCGGAGACACCGGGGAGCTGTTTTTT